A single T cell receptor beta chain is shown here with its context. MiXCR was run by TCRdb on the PCR reads, yielding one entry per CDR3 protein. Of hundreds of thousands of distinct CDR3 sequences in the sample, roughly 27% are singletons; the top ten hold 0.7% to 0.95%. This sample stems from a study of molecular identifiers for immune sequencing clone quantification. Germline lookup yields CDR1 SGHTA and CDR2 FQGNSA. Trimming stripped 8 bases from V and 9 bases from J, with 22 bases between. The CDR3 contains 14 residues. The TCR comes from a human donor in good health. Some libraries in this study had Jurkat cell RNA spiked in. The rearrangement links TRBV7-2 to TRBJ2-5; no clear D gene. The sequencing input was naive CD8+ T cells from blood, with Jurkat cell RNA spiked in. Described subset: FACS-sorted CD8+CD4-CCR7+CD45RA+ naive T cells. CDR3 DNA: TGTGCCAGCTCTGAGGCCCGGGTCTTGGAGCCCCAGTACTTC. Its protein is CASSEARVLEPQYF.